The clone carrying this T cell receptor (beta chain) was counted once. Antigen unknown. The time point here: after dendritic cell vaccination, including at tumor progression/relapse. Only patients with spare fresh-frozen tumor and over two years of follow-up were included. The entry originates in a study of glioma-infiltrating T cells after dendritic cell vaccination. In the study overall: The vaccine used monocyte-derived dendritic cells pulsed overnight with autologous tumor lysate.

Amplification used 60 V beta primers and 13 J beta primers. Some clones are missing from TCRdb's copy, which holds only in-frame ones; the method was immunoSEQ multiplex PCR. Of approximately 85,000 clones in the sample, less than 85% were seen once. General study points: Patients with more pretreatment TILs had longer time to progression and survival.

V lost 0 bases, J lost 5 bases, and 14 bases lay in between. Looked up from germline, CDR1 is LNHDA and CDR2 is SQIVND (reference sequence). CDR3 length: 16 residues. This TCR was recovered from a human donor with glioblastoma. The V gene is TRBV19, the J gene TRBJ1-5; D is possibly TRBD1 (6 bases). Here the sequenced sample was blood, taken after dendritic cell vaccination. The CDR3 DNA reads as TGTGCCAGTAGTATAGAACCAGGGGAAATGGATCAGCCCCAGCATTTT. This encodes CASSIEPGEMDQPQHF.